Below, 28 T cell receptor beta chains from the same sample are listed, as sequenced in a study of blood T cell repertoires in COVID-19. Assay: immunoSEQ multiplex PCR; the TCRdb copy retains only in-frame clones and omits some. This sample carries nearly 250,000 clones, approximately 86% of them seen once, and the ten largest clones take 1.6%. Input material: peripheral blood. Every receptor here comes from a woman aged 55-69 years who had recovered from COVID-19.

V gene TRBV5-1 combines with J gene TRBJ2-5; 8 bases line up with TRBD2. In germline, CDR1 is SGHRS, CDR2 YFSETQ. The CDR3 spans 15 residues. V was pared by 4 bases and J by 2 bases, with 7 bases of the junction left unmatched. The CDR3 coding sequence is TGCGCCAGCAGCCTTGGCGGCGGGGGGCAAGAGACCCAGTACTTC. Translating it yields CASSLGGGGQETQYF. The whole variable domain, remainder taken from reference TRBV5-1 and TRBJ2-5, is KAGVTQTPRYLIKTRGQQVTLSCSPISGHRSVSWYQQTPGQGLQFLFEYFSETQRNKGNFPGRFSGRQFSNSRSEMNVSTLELGDSALYLCASSLGGGGQETQYFGPGTRLLVL.

The chain couples TRBV9 to TRBJ1-2; D not resolved. The CDR3 is made up of 12 amino acids. V was trimmed by 3 bases and J by 8 bases, leaving 11 bases between them. CDR1 is SGDLS, CDR2 YYNGEE, per germline. The CDR3 DNA sequence: TGTGCCAGCAGCGCTGGCCGCGGCGGCTACACCTTC. This translates into CASSAGRGGYTF.

The chain couples TRBV3-1 (or the pseudogene TRBV3-2) to TRBJ2-3; perhaps TRBD2 as D (6 bases). The CDR3 totals 15 residues. Deletions cut 4 bases from V and 7 bases from J, with 18 bases between. CDR1 is LGHDT, CDR2 YNNKEL, per germline (reference sequence). Here the CDR3 DNA reads TGTGCCAGCAGCCGGGACTCCAGGACCACTAATACGCAGTATTTT. This sequence encodes CASSRDSRTTNTQYF.

This clone was seen once. The genes are TRBV5-1 and TRBJ2-7; 11 bases fit TRBD1. Germline CDR1 and CDR2: SGHRS and YFSETQ. After removal of 3 bases from V and 0 bases from J, the junction contained 5 bases not matched to a gene. The CDR3 runs 16 residues. This CDR3 reads CASSWGQGVHSYEQYF. DNA for the CDR3: TGCGCCAGCAGCTGGGGACAGGGGGTACACTCCTACGAGCAGTACTTC.

The CDR3 loop reads CASSLAGSSGNTIYF. CDR3 DNA: TGCGCCAGCAGCTTGGCGGGAAGCTCTGGAAACACCATATATTTT. V is TRBV5-1 and J is TRBJ1-3, with D hard to call. The V gene lost 0 bases and the J gene lost 0 bases, with 7 bases spanning the gap. CDR1 is SGHRS, CDR2 YFSETQ, per germline. This CDR3 region has 15 residues.

The chain has TRBV7-2 and TRBJ1-1, with D tentatively TRBD1 (5 bases). V was shortened by 3 bases and J by 2 bases, with 7 bases between the two germline ends. The CDR3 loop spans 13 amino acids. Germline V gives CDR1 SGHTA, CDR2 FQGNSA. Here the CDR3 reads CASSFQGNTEAFF. The CDR3 coding sequence is TGTGCCAGCAGCTTTCAGGGTAACACTGAAGCTTTCTTT.

In its sample, this clone was seen once. Other DNA sequences in the same sample also yield this CDR3. V usage is TRBV5-1 and J usage is TRBJ1-2, with D uncertain. Germline CDR1 is SGHRS and CDR2 is YFSETQ. V shed 0 bases and J shed 2 bases, with 5 bases lying between them. This CDR3 region has 13 residues. CDR3 coding DNA: TGCGCCAGCAGCTTGGTACAGAACTATGGCTACACCTTC. Amino acid sequence: CASSLVQNYGYTF. Full variable domain (rest looked up from reference TRBV5-1 and TRBJ1-2): KAGVTQTPRYLIKTRGQQVTLSCSPISGHRSVSWYQQTPGQGLQFLFEYFSETQRNKGNFPGRFSGRQFSNSRSEMNVSTLELGDSALYLCASSLVQNYGYTFGSGTRLTVV.

The rearrangement links TRBV6-5 to TRBJ1-5; TRBD1 is a possible D gene (6 bases). The length of the CDR3 is 11 residues. V dropped 7 bases and J dropped 9 bases, with 10 bases sitting between them. Germline V gives CDR1 MNHEY, CDR2 SVGAGI. The CDR3 here is CASMQGWPQHF. The CDR3 DNA sequence: TGTGCCAGCATGCAGGGGTGGCCCCAGCATTTT.

This rearrangement joins TRBV7-2 to TRBJ2-3, with 7 bases lining up with TRBD2. Germline CDR1 SGHTA, CDR2 FQGNSA. The CDR3 is 17 amino acids. Trimming cost V 3 bases and J 0 bases; bases outside gene matches: 9. The CDR3 protein is CASSFLSLLASTDTQYF. The CDR3 DNA sequence: TGTGCCAGCAGCTTTTTGTCCCTACTAGCGAGCACAGATACGCAGTATTTT.

The chain carries TRBV19 and TRBJ1-1; 8 nucleotides match TRBD1. V gave up 5 bases and J gave up 6 bases; unmatched junction bases: 2. Germline loops: CDR1 LNHDA, CDR2 SQIVND (reference sequence). This CDR3 contains 12 residues. CDR3 in amino acids: CASSSTGAEAFF. In DNA, the CDR3 is TGTGCCAGTAGTTCGACAGGGGCTGAAGCTTTCTTT.

The genes are TRBV27 and TRBJ2-2; 7 bases align to TRBD1. CDR1 and CDR2 from the germline V gene are MNHEY and SMNVEV (reference sequence). There are 16 residues in the CDR3. The V segment lost 5 bases and the J segment 2 bases; nucleotides outside the gene matches: 8. The CDR3 DNA is TGTGCCAGCAGTGCCCTGACAGGGCGAAACACCGGGGAGCTGTTTTTT. Protein product: CASSALTGRNTGELFF.

The chain has TRBV15 and TRBJ2-7; 11 positions match TRBD2. V was clipped by 1 base and J by 2 bases; unmatched bases: 4. CDR1 and CDR2 from the germline V gene are LNHNV and YYDKDF (reference sequence). The CDR3 spans 16 residues. Here the CDR3 DNA reads TGTGCCACCAGCAGAGTTGGACTAGCGGGTGCCTACGAGCAGTACTTC. This translates into CATSRVGLAGAYEQYF.

The chain recombines TRBV4-2 with TRBJ2-4; TRBD2 agrees at 9 bases. The CDR3 contains 16 residues. Germline V gives CDR1 LGHNA, CDR2 YNFKEQ. J was trimmed by 7 bases and V by 0 bases; bases with no gene match: 7. The chain's CDR3 is CASSQEKRGAWNIQYF. DNA of the CDR3: TGTGCCAGCAGCCAAGAAAAGCGGGGGGCCTGGAACATTCAGTACTTC.

Points on this clone: At one boundary the junction diverges from the germline segment, which might be a read error. The gene calls are TRBV7-7 and TRBJ2-3; D is possibly TRBD2 (6 bases). CDR3 length: 13 residues. Germline lookup yields CDR1 SSHAT and CDR2 FNYEAQ (reference sequence). CDR3 protein: CASSRRLEDTQYF. CDR3 coding DNA: TGTGCTAGCAGCCGAAGACTAGAGGATACGCAGTATTTT.

The chain has TRBV19 and TRBJ1-6, with D possibly TRBD1 on 5 matching bases. This CDR3 region has 14 residues. The ends were cut back, 2 bases at V and 7 bases at J, with 9 bases in the middle. Germline assignment: CDR1 LNHDA and CDR2 SQIVND (reference sequence). The CDR3 nucleotides read TGTGCCAGTAGTATACGACAGTCGAATTCACCCCTCCACTTT. It yields the protein CASSIRQSNSPLHF.

In DNA, the CDR3 is TGTGCCAGCAGTTTGACAGGGGAGGACGGCTACACCTTC. It encodes CASSLTGEDGYTF. The chain employs TRBV6-6 and TRBJ1-2, with TRBD1 identical over 8 bases. The V and J ends lost 4 bases and 8 bases, in that order; junction bases with no gene match: 6. The germline V gene has CDR1 MNHNY and CDR2 SVGAGI (reference sequence). The CDR3 is made up of 13 amino acids.

This clone was seen only a few times. The chain couples TRBV7-2 to TRBJ2-2; perhaps TRBD2 as D (6 bases). CDR3 length: 14 residues. V was cut by 5 bases and J by 3 bases, with 10 bases left in between. Germline V gene data show CDR1 as SGHTA and CDR2 as FQGNSA. In nucleotides, the CDR3 is TGTGCCAGCAGCGTCGGGACTTACACCGGGGAGCTGTTTTTT. Translating gives CASSVGTYTGELFF.

In nucleotides, the CDR3 is TGCGCCAGCAGCCAAGTACTAGCGGGGGGTTACGAGCAGTACTTC. Its protein product is CASSQVLAGGYEQYF. V is TRBV4-3 and J is TRBJ2-7; 12 nucleotides line up with TRBD2. Germline lookup yields CDR1 LGHNA and CDR2 YSLEER. J lost 4 bases, V lost 1 base, and 2 bases had no gene match. The CDR3 sequence is 15 residues long.

The chain employs TRBV28 and TRBJ1-5, with D unresolved. V lost 3 bases and J 5 bases, leaving 11 bases between the germline ends. Germline values: CDR1 MDHEN, CDR2 SYDVKM. The CDR3 loop spans 14 amino acids. The CDR3 nucleotides read TGTGCCAGCAGTTTCCCAGATCTCTATCAGCCCCAGCATTTT. Protein: CASSFPDLYQPQHF.

The chain links TRBV6-5 to TRBJ2-7, with TRBD2 matching over 8 bases. The germline V gene has CDR1 MNHEY and CDR2 SVGAGI. J lost 2 bases, V lost 7 bases, and 10 bases had no gene match. This CDR3 has 15 amino acids. CDR3 residues: CASTRGAGDTYEQYF. The CDR3 DNA reads as TGTGCCAGCACCCGAGGAGCGGGGGACACCTACGAGCAGTACTTC.

This chain links TRBV18 with TRBJ2-1, with 8 bases aligning to TRBD2. CDR1 and CDR2 (germline): KGHSH, LQKENI. The CDR3 extends over 15 amino acids. The J segment lost 1 base and the V segment lost 1 base, leaving 0 bases of the junction unmatched. This chain's CDR3 is CASSPLAGSYNEQFF. The CDR3 DNA is TGTGCCAGCTCACCACTAGCGGGGTCCTACAATGAGCAGTTCTTC.

This chain connects TRBV5-1 to TRBJ1-2; 9 positions match TRBD1. The CDR3 is 14 residues long. The V segment lost 3 bases and the J segment 4 bases; nucleotides outside the gene matches: 4. Germline CDR1 reads SGHRS; CDR2 reads YFSETQ. The CDR3 spells CASSSGQGSYGYTF. The CDR3 DNA reads TGCGCCAGCAGCTCGGGACAGGGAAGCTATGGCTACACCTTC.

The chain links TRBV29-1 to TRBJ2-1, with 9 bases that match TRBD2. The J segment lost 1 base and the V segment lost 4 bases, leaving 8 bases of the junction unmatched. The germline CDR1 and CDR2 sequences are SQVTM and ANQGSEA. This CDR3 is 16 amino acids long. The CDR3 protein is CSVVDLAGSSYNEQFF. CDR3 DNA: TGCAGCGTTGTAGATCTAGCGGGGAGTTCCTACAATGAGCAGTTCTTC.

V is TRBV28 and J is TRBJ2-6; the D gene is possibly TRBD1 (5 bases). V was trimmed by 7 bases and J by 3 bases, leaving 13 bases between them. Germline CDR1 is MDHEN and CDR2 is SYDVKM. This CDR3 comprises 15 residues. The DNA for the CDR3 is TGTGCCAGCACTGGGGCCCTAGGTGGGGCCAACGTCCTGACTTTC. It encodes CASTGALGGANVLTF.

The V call is TRBV9, the J call TRBJ2-3; D perhaps matches TRBD2 (5 bases). The CDR3 loop spans 16 amino acids. V shed 7 bases and J shed 0 bases, with 18 bases lying between them. The germline gives CDR1 SGDLS, CDR2 YYNGEE. The CDR3 coding sequence is TGTGCCAGCGCCCGGGGTGTCTCCCACAGCACAGATACGCAGTATTTT. Protein sequence: CASARGVSHSTDTQYF. The full variable domain, rest sourced from reference TRBV9 and TRBJ2-3, is DSGVTQTPKHLITATGQRVTLRCSPRSGDLSVYWYQQSLDQGLQFLIQYYNGEERAKGNILERFSAQQFPDLHSELNLSSLELGDSALYFCASARGVSHSTDTQYFGPGTRLTVL.

The V and J genes are TRBV10-3 and TRBJ2-2, with 9 bases matching TRBD1. The CDR3 sequence is 18 residues long. The V gene end was trimmed by 6 bases and the J gene end by 3 bases; junction bases not matched to a gene: 14. Per the germline V gene, CDR1 is ENHRY and CDR2 is SYGVKD. CDR3 coding DNA: TGTGCCATCAGGGACCTTTTACAGGGGGCCGGTGACACCGGGGAGCTGTTTTTT. Protein sequence: CAIRDLLQGAGDTGELFF.

The V gene is TRBV6-5, the J gene TRBJ2-7; 9 nucleotides match TRBD1. The CDR3 length is 14 residues. Germline trimming cut 4 bases from V and 2 bases from J; bases unmatched to any gene: 3. Germline lookup yields CDR1 MNHEY and CDR2 SVGAGI. The CDR3 DNA reads TGTGCCAGCAGTTCTCGGACAGGGGCCTACGAGCAGTACTTC. It is translated as CASSSRTGAYEQYF.

The chain uses TRBV10-3 and TRBJ2-1, with 11 bases identical to TRBD1. After removal of 4 bases from V and 6 bases from J, the junction contained 8 bases not matched to a gene. Germline V lookup: CDR1 ENHRY, CDR2 SYGVKD. The CDR3 runs 16 residues. This CDR3 is CAISGVIGTGGNEQFF. In DNA, the CDR3 is TGTGCCATCAGTGGGGTGATCGGGACAGGGGGCAATGAGCAGTTCTTC.